A single sample gave rise to the 4 T cell receptor beta chains below, sequenced in a study of cytomegalovirus exposure and HLA in healthy donors. The data were produced by immunoSEQ multiplex PCR, yet TCRdb's version contains in-frame clones alone and is incomplete. The repertoire includes 150,000 or so clones, 75% to 90% of them detected once, and around 20% sits in the top ten. Sequenced sample: PBMCs. These receptors were obtained from a man between 18 and 29 years old in good health and CMV-seropositive.

This chain joins TRBV29-1 and TRBJ2-3, with a tentative D call TRBD2 (6 bases). Germline lookup yields CDR1 SQVTM and CDR2 ANQGSEA. The CDR3 has 19 residues. Trimming cost V 7 bases and J 0 bases, with 29 bases left between them. The CDR3 reads CSADPGVGPGPLSTDTQYF. DNA of the CDR3: TGCAGCGCTGACCCGGGAGTAGGTCCAGGACCGCTGAGCACAGATACGCAGTATTTT.

V is TRBV7-9 and J is TRBJ2-2, with D perhaps TRBD1 (6 bases). The CDR3 contains 16 residues. Deletions cut 2 bases from V and 5 bases from J, with 15 bases between. From germline, CDR1 is SEHNR and CDR2 FQNEAQ (reference sequence). The CDR3 here is CASSLPVKGHTGELFF. Here the CDR3 DNA reads TGTGCCAGCAGCTTACCTGTGAAGGGACATACCGGGGAGCTGTTTTTT.

The rearrangement uses TRBV7-8 and TRBJ2-5, with a possible D match to TRBD2 (5 bases). V lost 3 bases and J lost 5, with 13 bases in between. The germline CDR1 and CDR2 sequences are SGHVS and FQNEAQ. The length of the CDR3 is 14 residues. The CDR3 DNA follows: TGTGCCAGCAGCTTGAGGGTGGCGTCGGAGACCCAGTACTTC. Translating it yields CASSLRVASETQYF. Full variable domain (missing parts from reference TRBV7-8 and TRBJ2-5): GAGVSQSPRYKVAKRGQDVALRCDPISGHVSLFWYQQALGQGPEFLTYFQNEAQLDKSGLPSDRFFAERPEGSVSTLKIQRTQQEDSAVYLCASSLRVASETQYFGPGTRLLVL.

The CDR3 is CASNWGSGGTEAFF. The CDR3 nucleotides read TGTGCCAGCAATTGGGGATCGGGGGGCACTGAAGCTTTCTTT. This sequence joins TRBV27 and TRBJ1-1; possible D gene TRBD1, 5 bases. The CDR3 runs to 14 residues. The V gene's germline CDR1 is MNHEY and CDR2 SMNVEV (reference sequence). Deletions cut 7 bases from V and 4 bases from J, with 16 bases between.